The clone carrying this T cell receptor beta chain showed up many times. This sample stems from a study of T-cell reconstitution after alpha-beta-depleted transplantation in children. The CDR3 sequence is 15 residues long. The ends were cut back, 5 bases at V and 4 bases at J, with 18 bases in the middle. A TCRbeta library incorporating unique molecular identifiers was prepared. MiXCR, run by TCRdb on the PCR reads, gives a single entry per CDR3 protein. The table has about 640,000 distinct CDR3 sequences, around 17% seen once. The sequence came from a human donor who donated a stem cell graft to a child with acute myeloid leukemia. Sequenced here: PBMCs from the stem cell graft donor, sampled from the stem cell graft. The chain recombines TRBV12-3 or TRBV12-4 with TRBJ2-7; D unresolved. CDR3 amino acids: CASSPALGYGYEQYF. The DNA of the CDR3 is TGTGCCAGCAGTCCCGCGCTGGGGTATGGGTACGAGCAGTACTTC.